This passage covers 28 T cell receptor beta chains from one sample sequenced in a study of T cells in localized non-small cell lung cancer. TCRdb's table, derived via immunoSEQ multiplex PCR, lists solely in-frame clones and lacks some. This sample has some 34,000 clones; around 80% occur once, and the top ten carry approximately 16%. The sample here was peripheral blood, taken before any cancer treatment. Every receptor here comes from a male donor older than 55 with stage III squamous cell lung carcinoma.

This chain joins TRBV28 and TRBJ1-1; D unresolved. With 3 bases removed from V and 11 bases from J, the gap between germline ends came to 13 bases. CDR3 length: 12 residues. CDR1 and CDR2 from the germline V gene are MDHEN and SYDVKM. CDR3 in amino acids: CASSLRSTRAFF. The CDR3 DNA reads as TGTGCCAGCAGTTTGAGATCCACTAGGGCTTTCTTT.

The chain combines TRBV5-4 with TRBJ2-5; D unresolved. The CDR3 is 14 residues long. Trimming cost V 2 bases and J 5 bases, with 13 bases left between them. CDR1 and CDR2 from the germline V gene are SGHNT and YYREEE (reference sequence). The DNA of the CDR3 is TGTGCCAGCAGCTTTAGCCAGGCTTGGGAGACCCAGTACTTC. Translation: CASSFSQAWETQYF.

This clone occurred a few times. The V gene is TRBV5-1, the J gene TRBJ2-7, with D tentatively TRBD1 (6 bases). The CDR3 runs to 14 residues. V was cut by 0 bases and J by 1 base, with 8 bases left in between. Germline assignment: CDR1 SGHRS and CDR2 YFSETQ. CDR3 amino acids: CASSLEGVSYEQYF. In nucleotides, the CDR3 is TGCGCCAGCAGCTTGGAGGGGGTATCCTACGAGCAGTACTTC.

V is TRBV5-5 and J is TRBJ1-2, with unresolved D. The CDR3 extends over 14 amino acids. Deletions cut 0 bases from V and 2 bases from J, with 8 bases between. Germline assignment: CDR1 SGHKS and CDR2 YYEKEE (reference sequence). CDR3 DNA: TGTGCCAGCAGCTTGGTGGCTTCAAACTATGGCTACACCTTC. Its translation: CASSLVASNYGYTF.

The rearrangement uses TRBV7-2 and TRBJ1-2, with D uncertain. CDR3 length: 15 amino acids. CDR1 is SGHTA, CDR2 FQGNSA, per germline. V lost 4 bases to trimming and J lost 5 bases, with 17 bases between them. For the CDR3, the DNA is TGTGCCAGCAGCTCTCCCAGGCTCGCCCATTATGGCTACACCTTC. It codes for CASSSPRLAHYGYTF.

In its sample, this clone was seen once. The V call is TRBV6-6, the J call TRBJ2-1; 13 bases are a match to TRBD2. This CDR3 region has 16 residues. V lost 5 bases, J lost 7 bases, and 8 bases stayed unmatched. Germline V gene sequence: CDR1 MNHNY, CDR2 SVGAGI (reference sequence). The DNA for the CDR3 is TGTGCCAGCAGTCCATCACTAGCGGGAGGGCCAAATGAGCAGTTCTTC. It yields the protein CASSPSLAGGPNEQFF.

This chain connects TRBV7-6 to TRBJ1-4; weak D call: TRBD1 (6 bases). The V gene lost 3 bases and the J gene lost 4 bases, with 15 bases spanning the gap. The CDR3 loop spans 16 amino acids. Looked up from germline, CDR1 is SGHVS and CDR2 is FNYEAQ. CDR3 nucleotide sequence: TGTGCCAGCAGCTTGGAGGGGGGGCGTAGTAATGAAAAACTGTTTTTT. It is translated as CASSLEGGRSNEKLFF.

V and J are TRBV4-3 and TRBJ2-2; unclear D gene. The V end was cut by 2 bases, the J end by 1 base, with 8 bases between. The CDR3 loop spans 15 amino acids. Germline V gene lookup returns CDR1 LGHNA and CDR2 YSLEER. CDR3: CASSQFAVNTGELFF. In DNA form, the CDR3 reads TGCGCCAGCAGCCAATTTGCCGTGAACACCGGGGAGCTGTTTTTT.

This sequence joins TRBV18 and TRBJ1-2, with a possible D match to TRBD1 (5 bases). Germline V gives CDR1 KGHSH, CDR2 LQKENI. CDR3 length: 15 residues. Trimming removed 3 bases from V and 3 bases from J, with 14 bases in between. CDR3 amino acids: CASSPQGNRDYGYTF. The DNA for the CDR3 is TGTGCCAGCTCACCCCAGGGAAATAGAGACTATGGCTACACCTTC. The variable domain in full, with the rest retrieved from reference TRBV18 and TRBJ1-2, is NAGVMQNPRHLVRRRGQEARLRCSPMKGHSHVYWYRQLPEEGLKFMVYLQKENIIDESGMPKERFSAEFPKEGPSILRIQQVVRGDSAAYFCASSPQGNRDYGYTFGSGTRLTVV.

This clone was seen once. This chain joins TRBV5-6 and TRBJ1-4; 11 nucleotides line up with TRBD1. V lost 4 bases to trimming and J lost 6 bases; unmatched junction nucleotides: 8. Germline V gene lookup returns CDR1 SGHDT and CDR2 YYEEEE. CDR3 length: 16 amino acids. The CDR3 is CASSIKPGQGDEKLFF. In DNA form, the CDR3 reads TGTGCCAGCAGCATAAAACCGGGACAGGGGGATGAAAAACTGTTTTTT. Full variable domain (remainder filled in from reference TRBV5-6 and TRBJ1-4): DAGVTQSPTHLIKTRGQQVTLRCSPKSGHDTVSWYQQALGQGPQFIFQYYEEEERQRGNFPDRFSGHQFPNYSSELNVNALLLGDSALYLCASSIKPGQGDEKLFFGSGTQLSVL.

The chain carries TRBV18 and TRBJ1-1; no definite D call. Germline V lookup: CDR1 KGHSH, CDR2 LQKENI. The length of the CDR3 is 11 residues. V lost 6 bases, J lost 8 bases, and 10 bases lay in between. This CDR3 reads CASSQEAEAFF. CDR3 nucleotide sequence: TGTGCCAGCTCTCAAGAGGCGGAAGCTTTCTTT.

The chain carries TRBV6-5 and TRBJ1-6; a weak D match, TRBD1 (6 bases). Germline V gene data show CDR1 as MNHEY and CDR2 as SVGAGI. CDR3 size: 14 residues. V was cut by 7 bases and J by 7 bases, with 14 bases left in between. CDR3 protein: CASTSPDSNSPLHF. DNA for the CDR3: TGTGCCAGCACCTCCCCGGACAGCAATTCACCCCTCCACTTT.

This clone was found a few times. V gene TRBV6-1 combines with J gene TRBJ1-5; D uncertain. V lost 11 bases, J lost 10 bases, and 21 bases lay in between. Germline V CDR1 and CDR2: MNHNS, SASEGT. The CDR3 consists of 13 residues. The CDR3 region has the DNA TGTGCCGTCGAAGCAGTCGGACGGGATCCCCAGCATTTT. Protein: CAVEAVGRDPQHF.

V usage is TRBV9 and J usage is TRBJ1-4; D remains unclear. CDR1 is SGDLS, CDR2 YYNGEE, per germline. This CDR3 has 14 residues. Trimming left V 3 bases short and J 5 bases short, with 11 bases between. CDR3 protein: CASSATEVNEKLFF. In DNA, the CDR3 is TGTGCCAGCAGCGCCACGGAAGTAAATGAAAAACTGTTTTTT.

V and J are TRBV7-3 and TRBJ2-2; D is tentatively TRBD1 or TRBD2 (5 bases each). The germline V gene encodes CDR1 SGHTA and CDR2 FQGTGA. This CDR3 has 16 amino acids. V was clipped by 1 base and J by 3 bases, with 12 bases between them. The DNA for the CDR3 is TGTGCCAGCAGCTTAAATGTGGGGGTGGACACCGGGGAGCTGTTTTTT. The encoded protein is CASSLNVGVDTGELFF.

The J gene is TRBJ2-1, the V gene TRBV5-5, with TRBD2 matching 7 bases. V shed 4 bases, J shed 6 bases, and the junction held 1 base outside the gene matches. Germline V gene data show CDR1 as SGHKS and CDR2 as YYEKEE (reference sequence). The length of the CDR3 is 12 residues. CDR3 residues: CASSRTSNEQFF. The DNA of the CDR3 is TGTGCCAGCAGCCGGACTAGCAATGAGCAGTTCTTC.

The rearrangement links TRBV19 to TRBJ2-7; 9 positions agree with TRBD1. J gave up 3 bases and V 5 bases, and 5 bases lay outside the gene matches. The CDR3 totals 14 residues. Looked up from germline, CDR1 is LNHDA and CDR2 is SQIVND (reference sequence). CDR3 DNA sequence: TGTGCCAGTAGTCTAGGGACAGGGAACTACGAGCAGTACTTC. Translating it yields CASSLGTGNYEQYF.

V and J are TRBV7-6 and TRBJ2-3; the D gene could be TRBD1 or TRBD2 (6 bases each). The CDR3 consists of 16 residues. Germline V gene data show CDR1 as SGHVS and CDR2 as FNYEAQ. V lost 5 bases and J lost 2, with 17 bases in between. DNA of the CDR3: TGTGCCAGCAGCCCCCGGGGGCCTTACATCACAGATACGCAGTATTTT. Translated: CASSPRGPYITDTQYF.

In its sample, this clone was seen a few times. The CDR3 region is CAWRQRGLRNTEAFF. The CDR3 DNA sequence: TGTGCCTGGAGGCAGAGGGGGCTACGGAACACTGAAGCTTTCTTT. The chain is built from TRBV30 and TRBJ1-1; 7 bases line up with TRBD1. Germline V gene sequence: CDR1 GTSNPN, CDR2 SVGIG (reference sequence). The CDR3 spans 15 residues. V lost 3 bases and J lost 1; bases outside the gene matches: 8.

The CDR3 loop reads CASSSDRGYGYTF. The CDR3 DNA reads TGTGCCAGCAGCTCAGACAGGGGGTATGGCTACACCTTC. The V call is TRBV7-2, the J call TRBJ1-2; 9 nucleotides agree with TRBD1. From germline, CDR1 is SGHTA and CDR2 FQGNSA. The CDR3 consists of 13 residues. With 4 bases clipped from V and 5 bases from J, the junction kept 2 bases outside the gene matches.

The chain carries TRBV5-1 and TRBJ1-1, with D hard to call. This CDR3 has 12 amino acids. CDR1 SGHRS and CDR2 YFSETQ come from the germline V gene. V was pared by 1 base and J by 2 bases, with 3 bases between. The CDR3, as DNA: TGCGCCAGCAGCTTGTCCAACACTGAAGCTTTCTTT. Translated: CASSLSNTEAFF.

This rearrangement joins TRBV5-1 to TRBJ2-3; 9 positions match TRBD2. Germline-derived CDR1 and CDR2 are SGHRS and YFSETQ. Unmatched junction bases numbered 11, after V lost 5 bases and J lost 4 bases. The CDR3 contains 16 residues. CDR3 loop: CASSLQGGGASDTQYF. CDR3 sequence (DNA): TGCGCCAGCAGTCTGCAGGGCGGGGGGGCTTCAGATACGCAGTATTTT.

V and J are TRBV5-6 and TRBJ2-7; D may be TRBD2 (6 bases). The germline V and J ends were trimmed by 5 bases and 6 bases, with 21 bases remaining between them. Germline-derived CDR1 and CDR2 are SGHDT and YYEEEE. CDR3 length: 15 amino acids. The CDR3 sequence: CASSLIRDSGVEQYF. CDR3 coding DNA: TGTGCCAGCAGTTTAATCCGGGACTCGGGTGTCGAGCAGTACTTC.

This chain connects TRBV20-1 to TRBJ1-1, with D uncertain. V shed 6 bases and J shed 1 base, with 6 bases lying between them. This CDR3 is built from 11 residues. CDR1 and CDR2 from the germline V gene are DFQATT and SNEGSKA (reference sequence). This CDR3 reads CSAFQNTEAFF. Written as DNA, the CDR3 is TGCAGTGCCTTTCAGAACACTGAAGCTTTCTTT.

The J gene is TRBJ2-1, the V gene TRBV19, with 8 bases identical to TRBD2. The CDR3 has 16 amino acids. V gave up 2 bases and J gave up 3 bases; unmatched junction bases: 6. In germline, CDR1 is LNHDA, CDR2 SQIVND (reference sequence). The CDR3 spells CASSINVAGGYNEQFF. CDR3 sequence (DNA): TGTGCCAGTAGTATAAATGTGGCGGGGGGCTACAATGAGCAGTTCTTC.

The chain links TRBV7-6 to TRBJ2-1; a weak D match, TRBD1 (6 bases). This CDR3 contains 15 residues. The germline gives CDR1 SGHVS, CDR2 FNYEAQ. Trimming removed 5 bases from V and 10 bases from J, with 21 bases in between. The CDR3 protein is CASSPAGTLVKEQFF. CDR3 DNA sequence: TGTGCCAGCAGCCCTGCCGGGACACTGGTAAAGGAGCAGTTCTTC.

The chain carries TRBV6-5 and TRBJ1-1, with D possibly matching TRBD1 (5 bases). Trimming removed 7 bases from V and 4 bases from J, with 13 bases in between. The CDR3 consists of 13 residues. CDR1 and CDR2 (germline): MNHEY, SVGAGI. This CDR3 is CASTQRGGTEAFF. CDR3 nucleotide sequence: TGTGCCAGCACTCAGAGGGGTGGCACTGAAGCTTTCTTT.

The V and J genes are TRBV6-5 and TRBJ2-7, with TRBD2 as a possible D gene (5 bases). CDR3 length equals 13 residues. Germline V gene data show CDR1 as MNHEY and CDR2 as SVGAGI. V dropped 6 bases and J dropped 5 bases, with 14 bases sitting between them. DNA of the CDR3: TGTGCCAGCAGCCGGGAAAGTCGGGACGAGCAGTACTTC. This gives the protein CASSRESRDEQYF.